This note documents a single TCR beta chain sequence. The data belong to a study of control samples from healthy donors and cancer patients. Clones were read by immunoSEQ multiplex PCR, and TCRdb kept only the in-frame ones, dropping some. This table holds 35,000 to 50,000 clones, 70% to 90% found once. Germline values: CDR1 LNHNV, CDR2 YYDKDF (reference sequence). The CDR3 loop spans 16 amino acids. Trimming removed 5 bases from V and 1 base from J, with 15 bases in between. This chain links TRBV15 with TRBJ2-4; D is perhaps TRBD1 (6 bases). The clonotype comes from an older woman with lung cancer. Sequencing input: PBMCs. In nucleotides, the CDR3 is TGTGCCACCAGCGGTTTAAACAGGGACGCCAAAAACATTCAGTACTTC. Translating it yields CATSGLNRDAKNIQYF.